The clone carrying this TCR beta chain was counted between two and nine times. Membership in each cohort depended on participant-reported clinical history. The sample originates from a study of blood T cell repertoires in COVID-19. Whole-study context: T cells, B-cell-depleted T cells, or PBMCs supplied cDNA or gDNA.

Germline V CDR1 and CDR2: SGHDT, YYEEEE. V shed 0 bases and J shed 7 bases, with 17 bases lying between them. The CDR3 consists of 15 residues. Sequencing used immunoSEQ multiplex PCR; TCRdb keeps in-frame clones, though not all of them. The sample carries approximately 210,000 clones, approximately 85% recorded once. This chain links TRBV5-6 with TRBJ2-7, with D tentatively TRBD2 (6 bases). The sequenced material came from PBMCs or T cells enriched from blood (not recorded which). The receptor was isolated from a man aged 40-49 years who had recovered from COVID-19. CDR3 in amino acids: CASSLELAPVGEQYF. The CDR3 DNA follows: TGTGCCAGCAGCTTGGAACTAGCACCCGTAGGGGAGCAGTACTTC.